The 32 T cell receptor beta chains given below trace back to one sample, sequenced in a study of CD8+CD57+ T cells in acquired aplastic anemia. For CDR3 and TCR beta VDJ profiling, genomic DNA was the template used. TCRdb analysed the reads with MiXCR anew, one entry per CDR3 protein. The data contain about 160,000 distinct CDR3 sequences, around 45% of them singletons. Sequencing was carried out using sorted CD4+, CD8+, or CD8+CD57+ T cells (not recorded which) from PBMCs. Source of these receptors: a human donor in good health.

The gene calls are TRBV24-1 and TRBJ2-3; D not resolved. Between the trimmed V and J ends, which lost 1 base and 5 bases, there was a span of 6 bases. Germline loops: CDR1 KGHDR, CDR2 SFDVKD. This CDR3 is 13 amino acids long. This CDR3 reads CATSDLRQDTQYF. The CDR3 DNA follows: TGTGCCACCAGTGATTTACGCCAAGATACGCAGTATTTT.

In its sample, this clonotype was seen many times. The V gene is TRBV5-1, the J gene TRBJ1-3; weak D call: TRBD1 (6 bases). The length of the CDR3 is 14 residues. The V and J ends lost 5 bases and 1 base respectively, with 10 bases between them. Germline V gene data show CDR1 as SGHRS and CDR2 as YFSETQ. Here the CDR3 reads CASSPGDSGNTIYF. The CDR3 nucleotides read TGCGCCAGCAGTCCAGGGGATTCTGGAAACACCATATATTTT.

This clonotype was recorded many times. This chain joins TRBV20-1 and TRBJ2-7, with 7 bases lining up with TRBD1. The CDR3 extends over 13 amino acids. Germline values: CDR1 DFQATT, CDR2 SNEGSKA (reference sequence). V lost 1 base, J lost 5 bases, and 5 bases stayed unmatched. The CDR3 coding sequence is TGCAGTGCTAGAGTGGGACAGAAAAACGAGCAGTACTTC. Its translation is CSARVGQKNEQYF.

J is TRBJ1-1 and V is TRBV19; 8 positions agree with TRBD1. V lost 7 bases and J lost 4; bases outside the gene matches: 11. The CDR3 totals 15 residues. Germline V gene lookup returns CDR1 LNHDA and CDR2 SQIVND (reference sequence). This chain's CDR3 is CASTSGDRGSTEAFF. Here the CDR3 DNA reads TGTGCCAGTACCTCGGGTGACAGGGGCAGCACTGAAGCTTTCTTT.

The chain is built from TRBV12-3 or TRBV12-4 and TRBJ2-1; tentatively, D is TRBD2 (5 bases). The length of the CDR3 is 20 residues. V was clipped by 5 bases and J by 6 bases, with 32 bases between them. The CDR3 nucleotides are TGTGCCAGCAGTCCGTCGGGGTCCCGGCGGGCGGGCCCAAGTCCCAATGAGCAGTTCTTC. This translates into CASSPSGSRRAGPSPNEQFF.

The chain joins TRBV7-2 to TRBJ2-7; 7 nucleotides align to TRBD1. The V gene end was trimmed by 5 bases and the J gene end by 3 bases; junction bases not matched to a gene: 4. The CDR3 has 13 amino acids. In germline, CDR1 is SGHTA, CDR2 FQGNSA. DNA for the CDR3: TGTGCCAGCAGCGTTAGGGGGCTCTACGAGCAGTACTTC. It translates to CASSVRGLYEQYF.

The CDR3 loop reads CAISAPNQPQHF. Here the CDR3 DNA reads TGTGCCATCAGTGCCCCTAATCAGCCCCAGCATTTT. The chain has TRBV10-3 and TRBJ1-5; no clear D gene. The germline gives CDR1 ENHRY, CDR2 SYGVKD. V was cut by 4 bases and J by 4 bases, with 5 bases left in between. The CDR3 sequence is 12 residues long.

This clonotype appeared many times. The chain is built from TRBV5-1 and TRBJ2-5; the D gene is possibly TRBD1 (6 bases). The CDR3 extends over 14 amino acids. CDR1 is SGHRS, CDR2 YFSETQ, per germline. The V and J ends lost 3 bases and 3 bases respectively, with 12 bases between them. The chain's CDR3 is CASSSQTGEETQYF. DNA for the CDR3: TGCGCCAGCAGCTCCCAGACAGGTGAAGAGACCCAGTACTTC.

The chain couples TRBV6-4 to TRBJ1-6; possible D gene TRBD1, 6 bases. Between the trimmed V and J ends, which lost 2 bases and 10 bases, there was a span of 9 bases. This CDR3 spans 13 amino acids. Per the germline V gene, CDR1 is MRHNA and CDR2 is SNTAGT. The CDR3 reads CASSDRGMSPLHF. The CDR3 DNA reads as TGTGCCAGCAGTGACAGGGGGATGTCACCCCTCCACTTT.

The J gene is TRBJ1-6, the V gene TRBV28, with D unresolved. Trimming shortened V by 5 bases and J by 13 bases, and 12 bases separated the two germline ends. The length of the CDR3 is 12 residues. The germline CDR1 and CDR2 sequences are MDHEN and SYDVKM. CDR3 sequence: CASSPLAQPLHF. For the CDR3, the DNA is TGTGCCAGCAGTCCGTTGGCTCAGCCCCTCCACTTT.

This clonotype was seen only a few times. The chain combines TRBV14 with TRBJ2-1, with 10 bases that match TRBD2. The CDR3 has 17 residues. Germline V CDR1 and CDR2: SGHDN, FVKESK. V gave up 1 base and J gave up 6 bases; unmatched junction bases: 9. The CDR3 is CASSQVPTSGASNEQFF. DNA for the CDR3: TGTGCCAGCAGCCAAGTTCCCACTAGCGGGGCCTCCAATGAGCAGTTCTTC.

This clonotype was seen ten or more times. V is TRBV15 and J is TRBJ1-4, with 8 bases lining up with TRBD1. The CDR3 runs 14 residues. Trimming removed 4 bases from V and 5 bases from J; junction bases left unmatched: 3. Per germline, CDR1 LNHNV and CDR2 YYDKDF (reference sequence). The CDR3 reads CATSTRQGNEKLFF. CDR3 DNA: TGTGCCACCAGCACCCGACAGGGGAATGAAAAACTGTTTTTT.

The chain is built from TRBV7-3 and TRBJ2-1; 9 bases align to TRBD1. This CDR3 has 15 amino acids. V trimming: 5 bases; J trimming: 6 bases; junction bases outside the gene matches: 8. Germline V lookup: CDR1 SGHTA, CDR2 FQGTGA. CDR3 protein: CASSTGTGLGNEQFF. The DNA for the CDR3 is TGTGCCAGCAGCACCGGGACAGGGTTGGGCAATGAGCAGTTCTTC.

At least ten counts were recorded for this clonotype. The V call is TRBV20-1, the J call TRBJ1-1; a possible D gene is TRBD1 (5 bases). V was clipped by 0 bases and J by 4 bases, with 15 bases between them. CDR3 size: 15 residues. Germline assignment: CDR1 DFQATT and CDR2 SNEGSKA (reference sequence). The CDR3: CSARDQGRGATEAFF. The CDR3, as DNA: TGCAGTGCTAGAGACCAGGGCCGGGGAGCCACTGAAGCTTTCTTT.

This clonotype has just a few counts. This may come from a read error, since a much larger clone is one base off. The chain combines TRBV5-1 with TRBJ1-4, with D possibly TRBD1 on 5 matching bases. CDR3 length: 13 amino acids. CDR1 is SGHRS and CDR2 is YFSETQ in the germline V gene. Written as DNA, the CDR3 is TGCGCCAGCAGTCGGGCAGGGAGGGAAAAACTGCTTTTT. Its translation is CASSRAGREKLLF.

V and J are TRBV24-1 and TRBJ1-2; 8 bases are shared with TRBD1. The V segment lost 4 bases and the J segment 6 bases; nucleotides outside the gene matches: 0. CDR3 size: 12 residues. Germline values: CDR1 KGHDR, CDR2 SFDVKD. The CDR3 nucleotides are TGTGCCACCAGTGAGGACAGGGATGGCTACACCTTC. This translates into CATSEDRDGYTF.

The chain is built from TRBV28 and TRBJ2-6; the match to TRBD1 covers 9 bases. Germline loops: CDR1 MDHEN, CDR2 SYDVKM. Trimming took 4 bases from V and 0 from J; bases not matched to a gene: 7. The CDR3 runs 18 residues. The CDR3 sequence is CASSWSTGGPSGANVLTF. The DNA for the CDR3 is TGTGCCAGCAGTTGGTCGACAGGGGGACCCTCTGGGGCCAACGTCCTGACTTTC.

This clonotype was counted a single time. This CDR3 is CASSSGWQSGQYF. The DNA for the CDR3 is TGTGCCAGTAGCTCGGGATGGCAGTCTGGGCAGTACTTC. This chain links TRBV19 with TRBJ2-7, with D possibly being TRBD2 (5 bases). CDR1 is LNHDA, CDR2 SQIVND, per germline (reference sequence). Trimming left V 6 bases short and J 9 bases short, with 18 bases between. The CDR3 extends over 13 amino acids.

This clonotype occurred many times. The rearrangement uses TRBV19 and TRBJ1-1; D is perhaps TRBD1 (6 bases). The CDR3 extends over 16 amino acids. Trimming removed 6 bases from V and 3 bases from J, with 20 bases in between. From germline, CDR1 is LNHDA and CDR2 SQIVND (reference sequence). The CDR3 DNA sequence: TGTGCCAGTAGGAGGGGGAAAACAGTCTCTGACACTGAAGCTTTCTTT. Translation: CASRRGKTVSDTEAFF.

The CDR3 DNA follows: TGTGCCAGTAGTAGGGGACAGGGAAGCCTTTCCGAGCAGTACTTC. Translation gives CASSRGQGSLSEQYF. The V and J genes are TRBV19 and TRBJ2-7; 9 bases line up with TRBD1. J was trimmed by 6 bases and V by 4 bases; bases with no gene match: 10. Germline loops: CDR1 LNHDA, CDR2 SQIVND (reference sequence). The CDR3 extends over 15 amino acids.

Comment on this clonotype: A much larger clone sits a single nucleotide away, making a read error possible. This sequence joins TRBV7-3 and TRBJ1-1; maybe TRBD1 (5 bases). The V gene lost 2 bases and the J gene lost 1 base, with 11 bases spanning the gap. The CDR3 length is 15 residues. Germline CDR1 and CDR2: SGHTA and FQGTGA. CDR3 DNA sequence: TGTGCCAGCAGCTTACTTGGGGGGGGGAACACTGAAGCTTTCTTT. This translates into CASSLLGGGNTEAFF.

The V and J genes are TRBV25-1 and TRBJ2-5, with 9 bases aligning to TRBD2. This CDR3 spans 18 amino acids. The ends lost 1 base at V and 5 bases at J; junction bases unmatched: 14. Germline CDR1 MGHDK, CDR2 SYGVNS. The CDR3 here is CASSEFDNSGSTKETQYF. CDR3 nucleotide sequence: TGTGCCAGCAGTGAATTCGATAATAGCGGGAGTACCAAGGAGACCCAGTACTTC. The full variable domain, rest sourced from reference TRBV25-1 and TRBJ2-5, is EADIYQTPRYLVIGTGKKITLECSQTMGHDKMYWYQQDPGMELHLIHYSYGVNSTEKGDLSSESTVSRIRTEHFPLTLESARPSHTSQYLCASSEFDNSGSTKETQYFGPGTRLLVL.

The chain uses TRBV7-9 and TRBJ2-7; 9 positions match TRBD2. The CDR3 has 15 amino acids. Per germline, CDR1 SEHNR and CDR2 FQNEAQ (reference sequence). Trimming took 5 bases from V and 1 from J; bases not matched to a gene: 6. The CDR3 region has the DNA TGTGCCAGCAGCACCCTCGCGGGAGGGTCCTACGAGCAGTACTTC. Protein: CASSTLAGGSYEQYF. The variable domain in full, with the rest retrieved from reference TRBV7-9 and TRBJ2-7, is DTGVSQNPRHKITKRGQNVTFRCDPISEHNRLYWYRQTLGQGPEFLTYFQNEAQLEKSRLLSDRFSAERPKGSFSTLEIQRTEQGDSAMYLCASSTLAGGSYEQYFGPGTRLTVT.

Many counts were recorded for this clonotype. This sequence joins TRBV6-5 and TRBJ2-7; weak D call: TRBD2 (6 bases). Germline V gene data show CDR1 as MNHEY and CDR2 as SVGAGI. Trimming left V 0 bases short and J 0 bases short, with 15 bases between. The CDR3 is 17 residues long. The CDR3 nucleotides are TGTGCCAGCAGTTACTCGTATGTTAGCGGTTACTCCTACGAGCAGTACTTC. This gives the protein CASSYSYVSGYSYEQYF.

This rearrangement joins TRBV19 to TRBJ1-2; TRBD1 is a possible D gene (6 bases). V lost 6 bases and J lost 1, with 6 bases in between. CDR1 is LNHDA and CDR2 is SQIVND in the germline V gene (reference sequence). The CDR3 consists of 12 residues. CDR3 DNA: TGTGCCAGTAGACAGGGTAACTATGGCTACACCTTC. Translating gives CASRQGNYGYTF.

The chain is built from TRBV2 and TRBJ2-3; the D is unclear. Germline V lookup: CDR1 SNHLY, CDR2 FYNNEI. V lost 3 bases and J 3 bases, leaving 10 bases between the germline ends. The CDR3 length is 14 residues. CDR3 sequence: CASSDSSRTDTQYF. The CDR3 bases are TGTGCCAGCAGTGATTCCAGTAGGACAGATACGCAGTATTTT.

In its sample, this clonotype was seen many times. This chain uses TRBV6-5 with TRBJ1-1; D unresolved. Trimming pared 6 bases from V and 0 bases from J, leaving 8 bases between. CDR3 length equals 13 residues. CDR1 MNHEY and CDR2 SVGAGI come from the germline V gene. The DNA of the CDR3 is TGTGCCAGCAGCCAAACAGTGAACACTGAAGCTTTCTTT. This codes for CASSQTVNTEAFF.

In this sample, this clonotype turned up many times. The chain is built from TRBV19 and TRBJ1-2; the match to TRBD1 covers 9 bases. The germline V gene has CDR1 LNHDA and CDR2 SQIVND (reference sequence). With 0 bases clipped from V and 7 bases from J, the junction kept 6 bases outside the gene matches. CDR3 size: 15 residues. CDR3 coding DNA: TGTGCCAGTAGTATAGAGCCCGGGACAGGGATTGGCTACACCTTC. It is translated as CASSIEPGTGIGYTF.

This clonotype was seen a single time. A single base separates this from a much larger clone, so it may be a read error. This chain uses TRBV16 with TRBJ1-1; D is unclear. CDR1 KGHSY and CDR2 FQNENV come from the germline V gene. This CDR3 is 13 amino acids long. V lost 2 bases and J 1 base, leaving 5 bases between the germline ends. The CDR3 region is CASSQLWNTEAFF. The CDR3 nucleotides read TGTGCCAGCAGCCAACTGTGGAACACTGAAGCTTTCTTT.

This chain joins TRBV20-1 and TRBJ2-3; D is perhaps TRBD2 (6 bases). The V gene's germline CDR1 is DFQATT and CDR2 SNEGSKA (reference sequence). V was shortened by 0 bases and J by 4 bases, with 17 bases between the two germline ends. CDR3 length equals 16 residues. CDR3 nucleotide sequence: TGCAGTGCTAGAGACCTTAGGGCTAGCGTAGCAGATACGCAGTATTTT. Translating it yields CSARDLRASVADTQYF.

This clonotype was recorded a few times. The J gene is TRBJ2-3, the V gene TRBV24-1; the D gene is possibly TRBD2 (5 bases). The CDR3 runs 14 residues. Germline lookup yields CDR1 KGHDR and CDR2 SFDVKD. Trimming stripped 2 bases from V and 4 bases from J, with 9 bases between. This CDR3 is CATSDYGIADTQYF. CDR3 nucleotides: TGTGCCACCAGTGATTACGGGATCGCAGATACGCAGTATTTT.

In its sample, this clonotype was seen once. CDR3 sequence (DNA): TGCGCCAGCAGTGCGACGTGGGACACTGAAGCTTTCTTT. Its translation is CASSATWDTEAFF. This chain joins TRBV10-1 and TRBJ1-1; D is undetermined. The CDR3 totals 13 residues. Per the germline V gene, CDR1 is WNHNN and CDR2 is SYGVQD (reference sequence). V lost 4 bases and J lost 3, with 9 bases in between.